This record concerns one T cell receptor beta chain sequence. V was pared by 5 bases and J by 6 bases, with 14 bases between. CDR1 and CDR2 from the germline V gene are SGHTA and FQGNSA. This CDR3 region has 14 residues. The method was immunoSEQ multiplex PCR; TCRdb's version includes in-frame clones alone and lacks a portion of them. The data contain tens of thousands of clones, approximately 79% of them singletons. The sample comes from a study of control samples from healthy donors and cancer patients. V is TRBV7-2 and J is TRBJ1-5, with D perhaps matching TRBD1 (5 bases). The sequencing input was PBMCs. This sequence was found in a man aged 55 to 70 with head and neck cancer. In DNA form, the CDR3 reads TGTGCCAGCAGCCCCTTCTTGGGGGGTCAGCCCCAGCATTTT. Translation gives CASSPFLGGQPQHF.